The 11 T cell receptor beta chains listed next were all sequenced from one sample in a study of blood T cell repertoires in COVID-19 (dated by TCRdb to 2018 to 2020). The library was generated by the immunoSEQ multiplex PCR assay. The clones in this table, taken by TCRdb from immuneACCESS, are in-frame only. Not every clone is retained; where verified, under half of the shortfall comes from an unresolved V gene, and the cause of the rest is unknown. The sample profile shows under 300,000 clones; approximately 87% of them were found once. The ten largest account for approximately 6.2% of the sample. Sequencing was done on a sample of peripheral blood. The receptor set was obtained from a man aged 60-69 years with acute or convalescent COVID-19.

The V call is TRBV29-1, the J call TRBJ1-2; a weak D match, TRBD1 (6 bases). Germline V CDR1 and CDR2: SQVTM, ANQGSEA. CDR3 length: 12 residues. Trimming took 3 bases from V and 8 from J, leaving 13 bases between them. As DNA, the CDR3 is TGCAGCGTTGATAGGGGGAGTGGAGGCTACACCTTC. It specifies CSVDRGSGGYTF.

The chain carries TRBV2 and TRBJ2-1; D is perhaps TRBD2 (6 bases). This CDR3 region has 18 residues. The V end was cut by 6 bases, the J end by 1 base, with 22 bases between. Per the germline V gene, CDR1 is SNHLY and CDR2 is FYNNEI. CDR3 nucleotides: TGTGCCAGCAGAGCCTCCATTTCCGGGACTTCTTCCTACAATGAGCAGTTCTTC. Amino acid sequence: CASRASISGTSSYNEQFF.

This clone was found once. One end of the junction does not line up with germline, which may come from a read error. V is TRBV7-2 and J is TRBJ2-1, with a weak D call TRBD2 (6 bases). Germline-derived CDR1 and CDR2 are SGHTA and FQGNSA. The CDR3 spans 14 residues. CDR3 nucleotide sequence: TGTGCCAGCAGCTCGGAGGGCGAATCAGGCGCTGCCCTCTTC. Translated: CASSSEGESGAALF.

The J gene is TRBJ2-7, the V gene TRBV27, with 7 bases matching TRBD1. The CDR3 sequence is 15 residues long. V was clipped by 1 base and J by 5 bases; unmatched bases: 8. CDR1 MNHEY and CDR2 SMNVEV come from the germline V gene (reference sequence). The CDR3 sequence: CASSLFRQGKNEQYF. The CDR3 DNA sequence: TGTGCCAGCAGTTTATTCAGACAGGGTAAGAACGAGCAGTACTTC.

V gene TRBV11-2 combines with J gene TRBJ2-1, with 12 bases that match TRBD2. With V trimmed by 5 bases and J by 8 bases, 7 bases remained unmatched. This CDR3 has 15 amino acids. Germline lookup yields CDR1 SGHAT and CDR2 FQNNGV. CDR3 DNA sequence: TGTGCCAGCAGCCCCTCTAGCGGGAGGGCCCATGAGCAGTTCTTC. As protein: CASSPSSGRAHEQFF.

This chain joins TRBV30 and TRBJ2-1, with 9 bases matching TRBD1. The CDR3 totals 13 residues. Trimming cost V 5 bases and J 8 bases; bases outside gene matches: 7. Germline CDR1 reads GTSNPN; CDR2 reads SVGIG (reference sequence). Here the CDR3 DNA reads TGTGCCTGGCGGGAGGACAGGGGATATGAGCAGTTCTTC. It encodes CAWREDRGYEQFF. Full variable domain (outside the CDR3, taken from reference TRBV30 and TRBJ2-1): SQTIHQWPATLVQPVGSPLSLECTVEGTSNPNLYWYRQAAGRGLQLLFYSVGIGQISSEVPQNLSASRPQDRQFILSSKKLLLSDSGFYLCAWREDRGYEQFFGPGTRLTVL.

For this clone: Lacking the conserved final phenylalanine or tryptophan, this CDR3 likely reflects a read error. It is unclear where the CDR3 begins or ends on the DNA, so no DNA is shown, and the CDR3 is as TCRdb lists it. The chain joins TRBV2 to TRBJ2-3; TRBD1 is taken as the D call from the table, unchecked against the DNA. Looked up from germline, CDR1 is SNHLY and CDR2 is FYNNEI. Counting both end residues, the CDR3 totals 13 amino acids. The CDR3 loop is CASSEGRQALRVI.

The chain employs TRBV29-1 and TRBJ2-3; D uncertain. CDR3 size: 12 residues. V lost 4 bases, J lost 4 bases, and 9 bases lay in between. Germline CDR1 and CDR2: SQVTM and ANQGSEA. CDR3 amino acids: CSVGGVPDTQYF. CDR3 bases: TGCAGCGTTGGCGGAGTCCCAGATACGCAGTATTTT.

This chain connects TRBV4-2 to TRBJ2-1; 8 bases fit TRBD1. After removal of 3 bases from V and 5 bases from J, the junction contained 3 bases not matched to a gene. The germline gives CDR1 LGHNA, CDR2 YNFKEQ. CDR3 length: 14 residues. CDR3 in DNA: TGTGCCAGCAGCCATGCGGGACAGGACAATGAGCAGTTCTTC. It is translated as CASSHAGQDNEQFF.

The chain combines TRBV30 with TRBJ2-5, with TRBD1 as a possible D gene (6 bases). V was pared by 1 base and J by 0 bases, with 12 bases between. The CDR3 spans 15 residues. Germline V CDR1 and CDR2: GTSNPN, SVGIG (reference sequence). CDR3 protein: CAWSEPTGYQETQYF. The CDR3 DNA follows: TGTGCCTGGAGTGAACCAACAGGGTACCAAGAGACCCAGTACTTC.

V and J are TRBV6-2 or TRBV6-3 and TRBJ1-5; 12 bases are shared with TRBD1. V lost 2 bases, J lost 7 bases, and 6 bases stayed unmatched. Germline assignment: CDR1 MNHEY and CDR2 SVGEGT. The CDR3 is 16 residues long. Here the CDR3 DNA reads TGTGCCAGCAGTTACCCCGGGACAGGGGGCTTCCAGCCCCAGCATTTT. The encoded protein is CASSYPGTGGFQPQHF.